This T cell receptor (beta chain) was sequenced for a study of blood T cell repertoires in COVID-19. Looking at the study overall: Both acute and convalescent COVID-19 samples were obtained from the United States, Italy and Spain. T cells, B-cell-depleted T cells, or PBMCs provided the cDNA or gDNA that served as material.

In the original analysis: Quantification of nucleated cells was approximated via reference gene primer amplification. TCRdb's copy holds only in-frame clones and misses some; the assay was immunoSEQ multiplex PCR. V, J and clone size reflect that table, while D and trimming were determined from the DNA. Among some 80,000 clones listed, about 80% were seen once. The V gene's germline CDR1 is SGHRS and CDR2 YFSETQ. The junction had 3 bases not matched to a gene; V was cut back by 0 bases and J by 5 bases. CDR3 length equals 15 residues. The V call is TRBV5-1, the J call TRBJ2-2, with TRBD1 matching over 8 bases. Material: peripheral blood. This TCR was recovered from a human donor in a cohort sampled during active COVID-19. The CDR3: CASSLVTGETGELFF. CDR3 sequence (DNA): TGCGCCAGCAGCTTGGTGACAGGGGAAACCGGGGAGCTGTTTTTT. Together with reference TRBV5-1 and TRBJ2-2, the CDR3 gives the full variable domain: KAGVTQTPRYLIKTRGQQVTLSCSPISGHRSVSWYQQTPGQGLQFLFEYFSETQRNKGNFPGRFSGRQFSNSRSEMNVSTLELGDSALYLCASSLVTGETGELFFGEGSRLTVL.